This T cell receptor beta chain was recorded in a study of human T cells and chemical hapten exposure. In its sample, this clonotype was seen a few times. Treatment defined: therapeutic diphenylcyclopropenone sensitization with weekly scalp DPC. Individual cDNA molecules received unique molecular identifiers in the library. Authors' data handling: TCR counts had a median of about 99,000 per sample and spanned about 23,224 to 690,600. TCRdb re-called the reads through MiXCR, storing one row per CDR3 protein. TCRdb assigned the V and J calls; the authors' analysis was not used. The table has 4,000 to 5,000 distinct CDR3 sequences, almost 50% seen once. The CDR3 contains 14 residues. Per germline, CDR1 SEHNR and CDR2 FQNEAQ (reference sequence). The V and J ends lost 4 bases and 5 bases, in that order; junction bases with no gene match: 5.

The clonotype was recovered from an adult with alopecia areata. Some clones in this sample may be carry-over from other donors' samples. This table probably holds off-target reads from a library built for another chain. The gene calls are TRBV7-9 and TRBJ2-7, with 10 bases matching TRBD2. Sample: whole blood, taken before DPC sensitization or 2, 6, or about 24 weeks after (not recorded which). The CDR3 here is CASSSSGSNHEQYF. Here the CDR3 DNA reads TGTGCCAGCAGCTCTAGCGGGAGTAACCACGAGCAGTACTTC.